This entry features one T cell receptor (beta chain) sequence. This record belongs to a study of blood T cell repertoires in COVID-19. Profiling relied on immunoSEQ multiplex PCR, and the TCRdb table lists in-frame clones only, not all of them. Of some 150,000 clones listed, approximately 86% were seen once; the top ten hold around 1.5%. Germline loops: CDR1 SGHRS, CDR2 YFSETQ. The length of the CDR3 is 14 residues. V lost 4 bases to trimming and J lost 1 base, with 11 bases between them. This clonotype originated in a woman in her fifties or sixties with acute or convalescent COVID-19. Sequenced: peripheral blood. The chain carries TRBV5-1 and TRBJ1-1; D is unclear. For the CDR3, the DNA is TGCGCCAGCAGCCCCCTCGAGGGGAACACTGAAGCTTTCTTT. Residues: CASSPLEGNTEAFF.